One TCR beta chain is described in this entry. These data belong to a study of blood T cell repertoires in COVID-19. In the study overall: Some COVID-19 samples were acute and others convalescent; all came from the United States, Italy and Spain.

Produced via immunoSEQ multiplex PCR; TCRdb's table is partial and in-frame only. The sample lists 55,000 to 70,000 clones, roughly three quarters occurring once. From germline, CDR1 is ENHRY and CDR2 SYGVKD. The CDR3 covers 13 residues. V shed 7 bases, J shed 8 bases, and the junction held 6 bases outside the gene matches. Sequenced sample: peripheral blood. The V gene is TRBV10-3, the J gene TRBJ2-2, with 8 positions matching TRBD2. The clonotype originates from an elderly man with acute or convalescent COVID-19. The CDR3 region has the DNA TGTGCCATCAAGCGGGAGATATCTGGGGAGCTGTTTTTT. Translation gives CAIKREISGELFF.